Shown below are 12 T cell receptor beta chains from a single sample sequenced in a study of cytomegalovirus exposure and HLA in healthy donors listed by TCRdb under 2017. Library preparation employed the immunoSEQ multiplex PCR assay. For the multiplex PCR, a mixture combining 60 forward primers for TCR Vbeta segments and 13 reverse primers for TCR Jbeta segments was used. Not all clones reach the TCRdb copy of this immuneACCESS table, which keeps in-frame sequences only. Checked studies attribute under half of the gap to unresolved V genes and leave the rest unexplained. Within this sample are more than 85,000 clones, with under 85% of them counted one time only. Jointly, the top ten make up over 5% of the sample. Sequencing was performed on PBMCs. The receptors here all came from a man between 18 and 29 years old in good health and CMV-seronegative.

The chain is built from TRBV6-6 and TRBJ2-2; 7 nucleotides agree with TRBD2. The germline gives CDR1 MNHNY, CDR2 SVGAGI (reference sequence). The CDR3 runs 16 residues. V was pared by 2 bases and J by 6 bases, with 9 bases of the junction left unmatched. For the CDR3, the DNA is TGTGCCAGCAGTTACCACGGGGGGAGTCGGGCCGGGGAGCTGTTTTTT. It yields the protein CASSYHGGSRAGELFF.

This sequence joins TRBV6-5 and TRBJ1-2, with TRBD1 matching over 9 bases. The CDR3 loop spans 14 amino acids. CDR1 is MNHEY and CDR2 is SVGAGI in the germline V gene. V lost 5 bases, J lost 8 bases, and 9 bases stayed unmatched. CDR3 sequence reads: CASSEEGTGLGYTF. The CDR3 DNA reads as TGTGCCAGCAGTGAAGAGGGGACAGGGCTCGGCTACACCTTC.

This sequence joins TRBV6-1 and TRBJ2-7, with D possibly matching TRBD2 (6 bases). Deletions cut 8 bases from V and 0 bases from J, with 11 bases between. The CDR3 runs 13 residues. Per germline, CDR1 MNHNS and CDR2 SASEGT. CDR3 sequence reads: CASRRGVSYEQYF. CDR3 DNA: TGTGCCAGCCGGCGGGGAGTCTCCTACGAGCAGTACTTC.

V and J are TRBV5-4 and TRBJ1-2, with TRBD1 matching over 9 bases. There are 15 residues in the CDR3. With 4 bases clipped from V and 0 bases from J, the junction kept 4 bases outside the gene matches. The germline CDR1 and CDR2 sequences are SGHNT and YYREEE (reference sequence). CDR3 protein: CASSARDRANYGYTF. The CDR3 DNA follows: TGTGCCAGCAGCGCCCGGGACAGGGCTAACTATGGCTACACCTTC.

The chain is built from TRBV28 and TRBJ2-5; 11 positions agree with TRBD2. From germline, CDR1 is MDHEN and CDR2 SYDVKM. The CDR3 contains 18 residues. V shed 7 bases, J shed 5 bases, and the junction held 18 bases outside the gene matches. CDR3 sequence (DNA): TGTGCCAGCACCATCCCGGGACTAGCGGCCGTAGGGGCTGAGACCCAGTACTTC. Residues: CASTIPGLAAVGAETQYF.

This chain uses TRBV6-1 with TRBJ2-3, with TRBD2 matching 8 bases. CDR3 size: 16 residues. V was pared by 4 bases and J by 0 bases, with 6 bases of the junction left unmatched. Germline CDR1 MNHNS, CDR2 SASEGT. The DNA for the CDR3 is TGTGCCAGCAGTGTCACCGCTAGCGGGAGCACAGATACGCAGTATTTT. Translated, it gives CASSVTASGSTDTQYF.

This clone was recorded only once. The chain employs TRBV30 and TRBJ2-2; D ambiguous. Germline lookup yields CDR1 GTSNPN and CDR2 SVGIG (reference sequence). V gave up 5 bases and J gave up 2 bases, with 21 bases separating them. The CDR3 runs to 17 residues. Written as DNA, the CDR3 is TGTGCCTGGCCGACTGTTTCTAGTTTCCGAAACACCGGGGAGCTGTTTTTT. Its protein product is CAWPTVSSFRNTGELFF.

The chain uses TRBV11-2 and TRBJ1-3; no clear D. V lost 5 bases and J 4 bases, leaving 18 bases between the germline ends. The CDR3 contains 16 residues. CDR1 is SGHAT, CDR2 FQNNGV, per germline. CDR3 protein: CASSTPGGLPGNTIYF. The CDR3 DNA is TGTGCCAGCAGCACCCCCGGAGGGCTACCCGGAAACACCATATATTTT. The full variable domain, with the rest looked up from reference TRBV11-2 and TRBJ1-3, is EAGVAQSPRYKIIEKRQSVAFWCNPISGHATLYWYQQILGQGPKLLIQFQNNGVVDDSQLPKDRFSAERLKGVDSTLKIQPAKLEDSAVYLCASSTPGGLPGNTIYFGEGSWLTVV.

This rearrangement joins TRBV18 to TRBJ2-3, with TRBD2 matching over 12 bases. Unmatched junction bases numbered 1, after V lost 3 bases and J lost 0 bases. The CDR3 sequence is 16 residues long. Per germline, CDR1 KGHSH and CDR2 LQKENI. CDR3 in DNA: TGTGCCAGCTCACCGACTAGCGGGAGAAGCACAGATACGCAGTATTTT. Its protein is CASSPTSGRSTDTQYF.

This clone was found once. The V and J genes are TRBV19 and TRBJ2-5; 8 positions match TRBD2. Germline CDR1 is LNHDA and CDR2 is SQIVND (reference sequence). The CDR3 runs 15 residues. V lost 9 bases to trimming and J lost 1 base; unmatched junction nucleotides: 10. CDR3: CARSWERGFQETQYF. In nucleotides, the CDR3 is TGTGCCAGGTCCTGGGAGCGGGGGTTCCAAGAGACCCAGTACTTC.

The chain couples TRBV7-6 to TRBJ2-7; D might be TRBD2 (7 bases). Germline V CDR1 and CDR2: SGHVS, FNYEAQ. The CDR3 runs 14 residues. The V end was cut by 1 base, the J end by 2 bases, with 9 bases between. The CDR3 region has the DNA TGTGCCAGCAGCTTAGGCGGGGGCACCTACGAGCAGTACTTC. It specifies CASSLGGGTYEQYF.

This clone was seen a handful of times. This chain uses TRBV4-1 with TRBJ1-1; 7 bases are a match to TRBD1. Per germline, CDR1 MGHRA and CDR2 YSYEKL. The CDR3 has 15 residues. The trim removed 6 bases at V and 4 bases at J, leaving 11 bases unmatched. Written as DNA, the CDR3 is TGCGCCAGCAGGTCTCCGGGACAGACCTTCACTGAAGCTTTCTTT. It translates to CASRSPGQTFTEAFF.